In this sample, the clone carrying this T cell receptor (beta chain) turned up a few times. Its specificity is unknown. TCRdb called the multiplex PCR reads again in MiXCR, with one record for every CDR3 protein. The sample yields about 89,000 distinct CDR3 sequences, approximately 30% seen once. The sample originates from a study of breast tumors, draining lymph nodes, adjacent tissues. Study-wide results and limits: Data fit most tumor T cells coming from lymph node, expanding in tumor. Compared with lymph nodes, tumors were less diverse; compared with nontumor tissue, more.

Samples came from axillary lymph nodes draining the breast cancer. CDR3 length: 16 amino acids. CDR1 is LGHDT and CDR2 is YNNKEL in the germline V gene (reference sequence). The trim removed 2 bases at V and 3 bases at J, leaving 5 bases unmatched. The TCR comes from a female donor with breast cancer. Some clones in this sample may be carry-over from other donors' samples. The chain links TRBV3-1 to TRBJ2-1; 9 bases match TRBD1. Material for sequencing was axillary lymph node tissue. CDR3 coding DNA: TGTGCCAGCAGCCAATGGGGGACAGGGCACTACAATGAGCAGTTCTTC. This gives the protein CASSQWGTGHYNEQFF.